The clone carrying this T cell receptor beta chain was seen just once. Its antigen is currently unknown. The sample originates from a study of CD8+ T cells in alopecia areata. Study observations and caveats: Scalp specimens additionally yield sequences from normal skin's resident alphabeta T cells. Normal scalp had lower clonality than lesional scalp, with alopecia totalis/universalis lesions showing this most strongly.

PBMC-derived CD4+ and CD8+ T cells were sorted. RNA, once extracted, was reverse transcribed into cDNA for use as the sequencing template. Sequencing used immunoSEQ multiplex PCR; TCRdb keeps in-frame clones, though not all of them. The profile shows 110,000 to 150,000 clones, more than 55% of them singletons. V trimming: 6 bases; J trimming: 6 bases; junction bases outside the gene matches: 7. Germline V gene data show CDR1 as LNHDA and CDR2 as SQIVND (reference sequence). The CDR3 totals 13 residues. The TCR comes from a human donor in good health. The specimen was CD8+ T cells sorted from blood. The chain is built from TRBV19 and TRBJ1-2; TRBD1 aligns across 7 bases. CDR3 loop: CASRPTGEDGYTF. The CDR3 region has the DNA TGTGCCAGTAGGCCTACAGGGGAGGATGGCTACACCTTC.